This TCR beta chain was recovered during a study of blood T cells in healthy people across ages. Study conclusions and caveats: A roughly linear age-dependent decrease characterized TCR beta diversity per million T cells.

As regards this clonotype: Antigen specificity is unknown. A much larger clone is a single base away; this may be a read error.

The germline CDR1 and CDR2 sequences are SQVTM and ANQGSEA. CDR3 length: 13 residues. The authors ran a second PCR of roughly 7 to 11 cycles using a sample-barcoded 5' primer and a J-beta primer mix. TCRdb ran MiXCR on the 5' RACE reads and lists one entry per CDR3 protein. This sample has approximately 800,000 distinct CDR3 sequences; about half occur once, and the top ten carry roughly 18%. The specimen sequenced was blood. The rearrangement links TRBV29-1 to TRBJ2-5, with 7 positions matching TRBD1. The TCR sequence derives from a man older than 75 in good health. The CDR3 spells CSARDRVQEAQYF. CDR3 in DNA: TGCAGCGCCAGAGACAGGGTCCAAGAGGCCCAGTACTTC.